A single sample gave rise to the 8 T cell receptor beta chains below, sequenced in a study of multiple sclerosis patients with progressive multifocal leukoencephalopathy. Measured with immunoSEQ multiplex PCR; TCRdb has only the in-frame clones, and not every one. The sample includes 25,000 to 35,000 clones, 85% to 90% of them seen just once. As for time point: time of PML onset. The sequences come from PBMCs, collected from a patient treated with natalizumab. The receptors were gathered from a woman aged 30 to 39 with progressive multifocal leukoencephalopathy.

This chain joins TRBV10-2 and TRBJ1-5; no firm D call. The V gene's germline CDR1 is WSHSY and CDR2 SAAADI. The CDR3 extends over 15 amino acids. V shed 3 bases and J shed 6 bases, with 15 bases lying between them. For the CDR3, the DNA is TGCGCCAGCAGTGATGGCACGTCATGGACTCAGCCCCAGCATTTT. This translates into CASSDGTSWTQPQHF.

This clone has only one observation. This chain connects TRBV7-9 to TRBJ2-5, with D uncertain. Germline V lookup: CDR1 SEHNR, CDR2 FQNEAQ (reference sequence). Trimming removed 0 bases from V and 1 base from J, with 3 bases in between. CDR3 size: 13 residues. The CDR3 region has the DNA TGTGCCAGCAGCTTAGCCTTCCAAGAGACCCAGTACTTC. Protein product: CASSLAFQETQYF.

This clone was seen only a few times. This chain's CDR3 is CASRSQGQGDNQPQHF. CDR3 DNA sequence: TGTGCCAGCAGGTCACAAGGACAGGGTGACAATCAGCCCCAGCATTTT. The chain carries TRBV6-6 and TRBJ1-5, with TRBD1 matching 8 bases. The CDR3 extends over 16 amino acids. J lost 3 bases, V lost 6 bases, and 10 bases had no gene match. Germline loops: CDR1 MNHNY, CDR2 SVGAGI (reference sequence).

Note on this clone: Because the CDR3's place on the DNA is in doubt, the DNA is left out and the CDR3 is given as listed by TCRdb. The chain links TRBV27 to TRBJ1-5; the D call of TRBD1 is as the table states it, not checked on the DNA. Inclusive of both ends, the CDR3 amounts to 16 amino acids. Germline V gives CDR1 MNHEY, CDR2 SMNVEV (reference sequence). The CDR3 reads CASSSSWDRINQPQHF.

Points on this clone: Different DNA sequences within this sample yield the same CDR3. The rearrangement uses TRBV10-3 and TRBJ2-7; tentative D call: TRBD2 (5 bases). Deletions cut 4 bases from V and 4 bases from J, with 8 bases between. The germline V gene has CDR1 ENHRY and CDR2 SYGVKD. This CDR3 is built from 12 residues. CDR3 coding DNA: TGTGCCATCAGTGCTGCGGGTTACGAGCAGTACTTC. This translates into CAISAAGYEQYF.

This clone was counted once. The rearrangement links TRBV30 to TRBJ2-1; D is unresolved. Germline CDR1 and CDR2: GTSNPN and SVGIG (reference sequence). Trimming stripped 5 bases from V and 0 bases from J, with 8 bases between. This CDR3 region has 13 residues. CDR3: CAWDWSSYNEQFF. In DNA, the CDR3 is TGTGCCTGGGACTGGAGCTCCTACAATGAGCAGTTCTTC.

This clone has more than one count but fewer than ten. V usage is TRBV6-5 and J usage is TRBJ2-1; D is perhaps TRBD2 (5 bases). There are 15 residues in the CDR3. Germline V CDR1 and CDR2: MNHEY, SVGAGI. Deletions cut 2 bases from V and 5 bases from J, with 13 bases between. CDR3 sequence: CASSYEGAWNNEQFF. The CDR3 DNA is TGTGCCAGCAGTTACGAGGGAGCTTGGAACAATGAGCAGTTCTTC.

CDR3 nucleotide sequence: TGTGCCAGCAGCCCTTCGGGGATCCAAGAGACCCAGTACTTC. It encodes CASSPSGIQETQYF. This chain links TRBV7-2 with TRBJ2-5; TRBD2 might be the D (5 bases). The germline gives CDR1 SGHTA, CDR2 FQGNSA. This CDR3 is 14 amino acids long. V was pared by 5 bases and J by 1 base, with 11 bases between.